A selection of T cell receptor beta chains follows, all from one sample in a study of T cell clonotyping in hematopoietic cell transplantation. Clones were read by immunoSEQ multiplex PCR, and TCRdb kept only the in-frame ones, dropping some. Here the sample spans around 21,000 clones, 70% to 80% being singletons. The sequencing used peripheral blood mononuclear cells, collected before stem cell transplant. These receptors all come from a man aged 55 to 70 with acute myeloid leukemia. Some clones in this sample may be carry-over from other donors' samples. Both conserved end residues are part of each CDR3. The order of the fields is V gene, clone size, CDR3 length, J gene, D gene, CDR3 DNA, CDR3 protein. The D gene is left open where the match is weak. Clone size appears in some rows only: once, few, many, or a class for an expanded clone.

v_call: TRBV30; clone_size: -; cdr3_length: 13; j_call: TRBJ2-7; d_call: -; cdr3_nt: TGTGCCTGGAGTGGGGGGTGGGCCTACGAGCAGTACTTC; cdr3_aa: CAWSGGWAYEQYF
v_call: TRBV5-4; clone_size: -; cdr3_length: 14; j_call: TRBJ1-2; d_call: -; cdr3_nt: TGTGCCAGCTCCCCCGGGGTCGAAAACTATGGCTACACCTTC; cdr3_aa: CASSPGVENYGYTF
v_call: TRBV6-5; clone_size: once; cdr3_length: 14; j_call: TRBJ1-1; d_call: -; cdr3_nt: TGTGCCAGCAGTCCCCGCTCATTGAACACTGAAGCTTTCTTT; cdr3_aa: CASSPRSLNTEAFF
v_call: TRBV4-2; clone_size: -; cdr3_length: 17; j_call: TRBJ1-1; d_call: -; cdr3_nt: TGTGCCAGCAGCCAAGACCCAGGGGCCACACTCACGGAAGAAGCTTTCTTT; cdr3_aa: CASSQDPGATLTEEAFF
v_call: TRBV21-1; clone_size: -; cdr3_length: 13; j_call: TRBJ1-2; d_call: -; cdr3_nt: TGTGCCAACCCGGGACAGGGTGTGTTCGGCTACACCTTC; cdr3_aa: CANPGQGVFGYTF
v_call: TRBV6-5; clone_size: once; cdr3_length: 13; j_call: TRBJ1-2; d_call: TRBD1; cdr3_nt: TGTGCCAGCAGTTACTCGACAGGGAGAGGCTACACCTTC; cdr3_aa: CASSYSTGRGYTF
v_call: TRBV30; clone_size: -; cdr3_length: 15; j_call: TRBJ1-1; d_call: TRBD1; cdr3_nt: TGTGCCTGGAGATTCCGGGACAGGCGGAACACTGAAGCTTTCTTT; cdr3_aa: CAWRFRDRRNTEAFF
v_call: TRBV9; clone_size: -; cdr3_length: 15; j_call: TRBJ2-3; d_call: -; cdr3_nt: TGTGCCAGCAGCGCCCTAGCTATAGGCACAGATACGCAGTATTTT; cdr3_aa: CASSALAIGTDTQYF
v_call: TRBV9; clone_size: -; cdr3_length: 15; j_call: TRBJ1-6; d_call: TRBD1; cdr3_nt: TGTGCCAGCAGCGAGGGGACAGGGTCTGGTTCACCCCTCCACTTT; cdr3_aa: CASSEGTGSGSPLHF
v_call: TRBV10-3; clone_size: -; cdr3_length: 13; j_call: TRBJ1-5; d_call: -; cdr3_nt: TGTGCCATCAGCCCCGCAGGGAATCAGCCCCAGCATTTT; cdr3_aa: CAISPAGNQPQHF
v_call: TRBV5-1; clone_size: -; cdr3_length: 14; j_call: TRBJ1-1; d_call: TRBD1; cdr3_nt: TGCGCCAGCAGCTTTCAGGGGGAGAACACTGAAGCTTTCTTT; cdr3_aa: CASSFQGENTEAFF